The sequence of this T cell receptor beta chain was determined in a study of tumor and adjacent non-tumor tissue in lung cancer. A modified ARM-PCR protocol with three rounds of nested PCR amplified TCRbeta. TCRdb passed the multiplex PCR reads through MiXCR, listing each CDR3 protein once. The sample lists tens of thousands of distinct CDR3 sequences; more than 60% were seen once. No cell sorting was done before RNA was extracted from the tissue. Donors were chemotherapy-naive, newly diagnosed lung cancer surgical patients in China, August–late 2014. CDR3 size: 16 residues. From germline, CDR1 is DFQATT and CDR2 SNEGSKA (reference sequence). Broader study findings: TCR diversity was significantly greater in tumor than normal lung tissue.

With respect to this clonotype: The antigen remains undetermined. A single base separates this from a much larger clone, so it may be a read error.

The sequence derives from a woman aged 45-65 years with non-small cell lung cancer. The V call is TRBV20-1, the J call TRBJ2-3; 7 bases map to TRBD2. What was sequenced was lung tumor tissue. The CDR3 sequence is CSARDIWKRGTDTHYF. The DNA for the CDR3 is TGCAGTGCTAGAGATATTTGGAAGCGGGGCACAGATACGCACTATTTT.